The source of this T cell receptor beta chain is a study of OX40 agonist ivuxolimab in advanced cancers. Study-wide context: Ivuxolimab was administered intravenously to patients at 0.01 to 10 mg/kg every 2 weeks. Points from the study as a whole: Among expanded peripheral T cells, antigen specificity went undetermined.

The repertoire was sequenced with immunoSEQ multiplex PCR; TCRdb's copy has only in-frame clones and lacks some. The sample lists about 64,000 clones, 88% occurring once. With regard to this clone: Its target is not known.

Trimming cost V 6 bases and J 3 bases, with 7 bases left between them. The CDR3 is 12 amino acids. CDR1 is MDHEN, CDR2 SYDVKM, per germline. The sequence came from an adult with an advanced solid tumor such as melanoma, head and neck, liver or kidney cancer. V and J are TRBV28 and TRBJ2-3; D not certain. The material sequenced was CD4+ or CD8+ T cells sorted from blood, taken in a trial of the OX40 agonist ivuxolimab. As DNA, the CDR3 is TGTGCCAGCAGCCGTATAACAGATACGCAGTATTTT. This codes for CASSRITDTQYF. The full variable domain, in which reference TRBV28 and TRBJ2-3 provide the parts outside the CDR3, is DVKVTQSSRYLVKRTGEKVFLECVQDMDHENMFWYRQDPGLGLRLIYFSYDVKMKEKGDIPEGYSVSREKKERFSLILESASTNQTSMYLCASSRITDTQYFGPGTRLTVL.